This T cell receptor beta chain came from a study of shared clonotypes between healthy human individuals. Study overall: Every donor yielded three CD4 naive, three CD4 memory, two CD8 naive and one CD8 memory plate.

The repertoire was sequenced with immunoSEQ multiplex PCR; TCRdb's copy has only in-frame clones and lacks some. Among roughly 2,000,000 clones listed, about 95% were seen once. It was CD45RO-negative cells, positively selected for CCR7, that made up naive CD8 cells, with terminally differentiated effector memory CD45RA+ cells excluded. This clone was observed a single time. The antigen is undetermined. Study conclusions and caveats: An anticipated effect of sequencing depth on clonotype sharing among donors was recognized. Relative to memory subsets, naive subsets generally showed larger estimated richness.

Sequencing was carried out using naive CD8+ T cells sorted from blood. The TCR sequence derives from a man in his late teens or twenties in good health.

CDR3 nucleotides: TGTGCCAGCAGCCCAGAGGGGCCCCCTCGGGACGAGCAGTACTTC. Amino acid sequence: CASSPEGPPRDEQYF. The chain links TRBV7-9 to TRBJ2-7; either TRBD1 or TRBD2 may fit D (5 bases each). CDR1 SEHNR and CDR2 FQNEAQ come from the germline V gene (reference sequence). This CDR3 spans 15 amino acids. V shed 5 bases and J shed 5 bases, with 19 bases lying between them.